This entry concerns a single T cell receptor (beta chain). Its specificity is unknown. The CDR3 is 15 residues long. Germline-derived CDR1 and CDR2 are SEHNR and FQNEAQ (reference sequence). Germline trimming cut 1 base from V and 6 bases from J; bases unmatched to any gene: 5. This specimen comes from a study of cytomegalovirus exposure and HLA in healthy donors. Turning to the study itself: The early release's HLA-typed donors yielded 78 million or so unique TCRs.

The PCR ran on 60 Vbeta and 13 Jbeta primers. Some clones are missing from TCRdb's copy, which holds only in-frame ones; the method was immunoSEQ multiplex PCR. Of 140,000 to 150,000 clones detected, roughly three quarters appear once; the ten largest clones hold about 2.9%. Nominal health characterized the donors when sampled, though unrecorded immune exposures were likely. Points from the study as a whole: V- and J-gene trimming of TCR beta was linked (in a later analysis) to a missense DCLRE1C variant.

This receptor was identified in a female donor in good health and CMV-seronegative. Sequences were obtained from PBMCs. The chain is built from TRBV7-9 and TRBJ2-1; TRBD1 aligns across 8 bases. In DNA form, the CDR3 reads TGTGCCAGCAGCTTAGGGCAGGGGGCAGTCAATGAGCAGTTCTTC. Translated: CASSLGQGAVNEQFF.